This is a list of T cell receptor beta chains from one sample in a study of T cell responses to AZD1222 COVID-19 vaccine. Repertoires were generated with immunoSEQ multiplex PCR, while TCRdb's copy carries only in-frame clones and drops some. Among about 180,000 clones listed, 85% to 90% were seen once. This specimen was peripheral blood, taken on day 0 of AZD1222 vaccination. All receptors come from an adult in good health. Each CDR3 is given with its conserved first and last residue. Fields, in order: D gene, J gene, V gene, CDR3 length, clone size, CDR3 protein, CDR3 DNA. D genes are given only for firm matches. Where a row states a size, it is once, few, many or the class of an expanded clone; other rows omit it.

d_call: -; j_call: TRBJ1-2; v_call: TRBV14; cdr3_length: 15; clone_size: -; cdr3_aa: CASSQVGGWPYGYTF; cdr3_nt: TGTGCCAGCAGCCAAGTTGGGGGGTGGCCCTATGGCTACACCTTC
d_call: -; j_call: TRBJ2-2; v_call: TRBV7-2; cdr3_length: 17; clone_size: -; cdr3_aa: CASSTRSGSRGTGELFF; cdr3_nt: TGTGCCAGCAGCACCCGATCGGGCTCACGGGGCACCGGGGAGCTGTTTTTT
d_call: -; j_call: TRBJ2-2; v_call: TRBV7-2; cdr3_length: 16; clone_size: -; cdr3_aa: CASSSGTQRVGGELFF; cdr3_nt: TGTGCCAGCAGTTCCGGGACACAAAGGGTTGGCGGGGAGCTGTTTTTT
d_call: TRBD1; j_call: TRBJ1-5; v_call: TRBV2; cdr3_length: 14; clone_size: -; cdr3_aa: CASRGTGLDQPQHF; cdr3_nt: TGTGCCAGCAGGGGGACAGGGTTGGATCAGCCCCAGCATTTT
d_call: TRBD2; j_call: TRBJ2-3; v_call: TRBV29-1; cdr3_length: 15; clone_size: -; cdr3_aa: CSVFGGLAGADTQYF; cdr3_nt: TGCAGCGTTTTTGGGGGACTAGCGGGGGCAGATACGCAGTATTTT
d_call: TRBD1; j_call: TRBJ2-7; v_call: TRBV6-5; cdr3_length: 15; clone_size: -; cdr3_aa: CASSSQGASSYEQYF; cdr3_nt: TGTGCCAGCAGCTCACAGGGGGCCTCCAGCTACGAGCAGTACTTC
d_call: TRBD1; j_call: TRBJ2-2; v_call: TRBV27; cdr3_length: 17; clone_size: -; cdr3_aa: CASSSKGAGVDTGELFF; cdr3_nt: TGTGCCAGCAGTTCAAAGGGGGCAGGCGTGGACACCGGGGAGCTGTTTTTT
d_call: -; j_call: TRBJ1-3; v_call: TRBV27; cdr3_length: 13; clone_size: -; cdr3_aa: CARWGGTGNTIYF; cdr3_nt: TGTGCCAGATGGGGGGGGACGGGAAACACCATATATTTT
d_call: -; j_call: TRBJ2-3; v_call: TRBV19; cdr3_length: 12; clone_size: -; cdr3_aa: CASSIDTDTQYF; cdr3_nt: TGTGCCAGTAGTATAGACACAGATACGCAGTATTTT
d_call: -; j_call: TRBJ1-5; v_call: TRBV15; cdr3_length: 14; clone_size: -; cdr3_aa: CATSVARGNQPQHF; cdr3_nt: TGTGCCACCAGCGTCGCCCGGGGCAATCAGCCCCAGCATTTT
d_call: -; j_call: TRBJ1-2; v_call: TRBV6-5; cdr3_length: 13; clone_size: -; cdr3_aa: CASSQTVNYGYTF; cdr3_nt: TGTGCCAGCAGTCAGACCGTTAACTATGGCTACACCTTC
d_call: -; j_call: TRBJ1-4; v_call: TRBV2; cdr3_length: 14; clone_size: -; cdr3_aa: CASSGQTTNEKLFF; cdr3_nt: TGTGCCAGCAGTGGACAGACCACTAATGAAAAACTGTTTTTT
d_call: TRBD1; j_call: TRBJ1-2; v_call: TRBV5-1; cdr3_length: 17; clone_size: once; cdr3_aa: CASSPPGTAIANYGYTF; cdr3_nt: TGCGCCAGCAGCCCACCGGGGACAGCTATAGCTAACTATGGCTACACCTTC
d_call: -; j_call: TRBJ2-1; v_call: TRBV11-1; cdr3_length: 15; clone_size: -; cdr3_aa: CASSLGKGPPNEQFF; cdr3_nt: TGTGCCAGCAGCTTAGGAAAAGGACCCCCAAATGAGCAGTTCTTC
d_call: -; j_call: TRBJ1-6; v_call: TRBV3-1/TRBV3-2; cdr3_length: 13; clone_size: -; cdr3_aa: CASSQDSGSPLHF; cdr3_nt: TGTGCCAGCAGCCAAGATAGCGGATCACCCCTCCACTTT
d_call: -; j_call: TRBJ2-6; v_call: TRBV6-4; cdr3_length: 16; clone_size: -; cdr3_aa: CASSDPGGAGANVLTF; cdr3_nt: TGTGCCAGCAGTGACCCCGGGGGCGCAGGGGCCAACGTCCTGACTTTC
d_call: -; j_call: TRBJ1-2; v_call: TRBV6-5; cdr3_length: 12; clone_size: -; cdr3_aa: CASSSEFAGYTF; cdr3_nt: TGTGCCAGCAGCAGCGAGTTCGCTGGCTACACCTTC
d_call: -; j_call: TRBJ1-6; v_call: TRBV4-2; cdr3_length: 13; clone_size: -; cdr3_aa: CASSQDKGSPLHF; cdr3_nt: TGTGCCAGCAGCCAAGATAAGGGATCACCCCTCCACTTT
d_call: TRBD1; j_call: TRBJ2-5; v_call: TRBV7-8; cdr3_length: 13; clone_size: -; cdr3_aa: CASSWDSQETQYF; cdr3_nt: TGTGCCAGCAGCTGGGACAGCCAAGAGACCCAGTACTTC
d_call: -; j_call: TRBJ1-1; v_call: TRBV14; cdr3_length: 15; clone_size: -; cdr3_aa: CASSQVAAGFTEAFF; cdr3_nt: TGTGCCAGCAGCCAAGTTGCGGCGGGGTTTACTGAAGCTTTCTTT
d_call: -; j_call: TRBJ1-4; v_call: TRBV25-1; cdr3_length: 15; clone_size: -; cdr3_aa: CASSVGKATYEKLFF; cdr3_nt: TGTGCCAGCAGTGTGGGGAAGGCTACTTACGAAAAACTGTTTTTT
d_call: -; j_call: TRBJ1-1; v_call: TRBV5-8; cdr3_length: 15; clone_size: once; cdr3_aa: CASSLAPQLNTEAFF; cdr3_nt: TGTGCCAGCAGCTTGGCCCCTCAGCTGAACACTGAAGCTTTCTTT
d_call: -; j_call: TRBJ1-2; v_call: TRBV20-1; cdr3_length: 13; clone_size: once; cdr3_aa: CSASTAGWYGYTF; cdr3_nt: TGCAGTGCTAGTACAGCAGGGTGGTATGGCTACACCTTC
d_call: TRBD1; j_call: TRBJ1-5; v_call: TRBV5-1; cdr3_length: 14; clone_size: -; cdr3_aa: CASSLVTGGQPQHF; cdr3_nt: TGCGCCAGCAGCTTAGTTACAGGGGGACAGCCCCAGCATTTT
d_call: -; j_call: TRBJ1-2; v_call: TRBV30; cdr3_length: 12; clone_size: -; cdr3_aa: CACYRAPAGYTF; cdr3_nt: TGTGCCTGCTACAGGGCCCCGGCGGGCTACACCTTC
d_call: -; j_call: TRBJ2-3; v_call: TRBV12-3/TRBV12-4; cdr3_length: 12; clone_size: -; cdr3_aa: CASWGGASTQYF; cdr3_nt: TGTGCCAGCTGGGGGGGGGCAAGTACGCAGTATTTT
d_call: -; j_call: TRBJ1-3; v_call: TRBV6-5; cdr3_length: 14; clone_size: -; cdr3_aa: CAVLLAGAGNTIYF; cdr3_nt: TGTGCAGTCCTCCTAGCAGGGGCTGGAAACACCATATATTTT
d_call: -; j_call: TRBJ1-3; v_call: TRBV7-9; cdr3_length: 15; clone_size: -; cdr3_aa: CASSLVGSSGNTIYF; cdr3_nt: TGTGCCAGCAGCTTAGTCGGGTCGTCTGGAAACACCATATATTTT
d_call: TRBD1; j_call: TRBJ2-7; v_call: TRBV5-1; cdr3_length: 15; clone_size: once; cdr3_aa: CASSLGGTGDYEQYF; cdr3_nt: TGCGCCAGCAGCTTGGGCGGGACAGGAGACTACGAGCAGTACTTC
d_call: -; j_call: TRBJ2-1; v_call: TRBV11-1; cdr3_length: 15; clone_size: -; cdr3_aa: CASSLGDFSYNEQFF; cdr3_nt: TGTGCCAGCAGCTTAGGGGATTTCAGCTACAATGAGCAGTTCTTC
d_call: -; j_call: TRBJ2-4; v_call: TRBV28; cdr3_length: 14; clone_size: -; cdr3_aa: CASGLGGAKNIQYF; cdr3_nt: TGTGCCAGCGGCCTCGGGGGAGCCAAAAACATTCAGTACTTC
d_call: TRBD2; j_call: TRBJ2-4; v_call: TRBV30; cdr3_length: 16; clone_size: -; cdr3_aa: CAWSALAAVTKNIQYF; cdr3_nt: TGTGCCTGGAGTGCACTAGCGGCGGTTACCAAAAACATTCAGTACTTC
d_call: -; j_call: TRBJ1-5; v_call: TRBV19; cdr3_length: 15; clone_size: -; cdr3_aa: CASTVRWDPNQPQHF; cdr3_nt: TGTGCCAGTACCGTGCGGTGGGACCCCAATCAGCCCCAGCATTTT
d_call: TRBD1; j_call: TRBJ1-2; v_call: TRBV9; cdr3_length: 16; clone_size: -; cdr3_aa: CASSVGSPGQVYGYTF; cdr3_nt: TGTGCCAGCAGCGTAGGAAGCCCGGGACAGGTCTATGGCTACACCTTC
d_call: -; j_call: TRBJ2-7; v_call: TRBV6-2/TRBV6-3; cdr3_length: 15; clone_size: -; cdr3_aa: CASSYSGPSSYEQYF; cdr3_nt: TGTGCCAGCAGTTACTCTGGGCCAAGCTCCTACGAGCAGTACTTC
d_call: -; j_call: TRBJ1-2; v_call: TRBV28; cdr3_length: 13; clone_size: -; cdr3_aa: CASSLSADYGYTF; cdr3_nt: TGTGCCAGCAGTCTCTCGGCAGACTATGGCTACACCTTC
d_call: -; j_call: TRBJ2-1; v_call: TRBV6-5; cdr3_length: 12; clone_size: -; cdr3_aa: CASSSSSWEQFF; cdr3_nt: TGTGCCAGCAGTTCCTCTTCCTGGGAGCAGTTCTTC
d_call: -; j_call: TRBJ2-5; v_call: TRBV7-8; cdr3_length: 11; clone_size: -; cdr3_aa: CASSRQETQYF; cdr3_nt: TGTGCCAGCAGCCGACAAGAGACCCAGTACTTC
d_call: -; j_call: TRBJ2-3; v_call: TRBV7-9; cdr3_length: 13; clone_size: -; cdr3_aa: CASGVGATDTQYF; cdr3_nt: TGTGCCAGCGGGGTAGGAGCCACAGATACGCAGTATTTT
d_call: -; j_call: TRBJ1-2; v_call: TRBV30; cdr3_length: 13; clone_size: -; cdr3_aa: CAWSHRDMFGYTF; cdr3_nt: TGTGCCTGGAGCCACCGGGACATGTTTGGCTACACCTTC
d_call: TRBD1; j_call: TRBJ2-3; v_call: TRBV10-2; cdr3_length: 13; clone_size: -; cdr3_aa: CATRQGSTDTQYF; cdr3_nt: TGCGCCACGCGACAGGGAAGCACAGATACGCAGTATTTT
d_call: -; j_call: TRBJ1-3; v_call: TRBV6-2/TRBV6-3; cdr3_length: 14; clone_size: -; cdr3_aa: CASSYTVSGNTIYF; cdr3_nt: TGTGCCAGCAGTTATACAGTCTCTGGAAACACCATATATTTT
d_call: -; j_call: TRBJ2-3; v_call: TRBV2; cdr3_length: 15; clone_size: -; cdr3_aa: CASSEKRESTDTQYF; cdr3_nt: TGTGCCAGCAGTGAGAAGAGGGAGTCAACAGATACGCAGTATTTT
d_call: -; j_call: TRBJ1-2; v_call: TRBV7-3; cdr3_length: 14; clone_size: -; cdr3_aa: CASSPRSGDYGYTF; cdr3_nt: TGTGCCAGCAGCCCCCGTTCAGGGGACTATGGCTACACCTTC
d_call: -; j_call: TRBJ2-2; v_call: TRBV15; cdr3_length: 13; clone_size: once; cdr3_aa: CATSRDRIGELFF; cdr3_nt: TGTGCCACCAGCAGAGATAGAATCGGGGAGCTGTTTTTT
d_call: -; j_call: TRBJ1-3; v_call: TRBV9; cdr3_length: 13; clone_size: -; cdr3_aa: CASSVGIGNTIYF; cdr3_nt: TGTGCCAGCAGCGTAGGGATTGGAAACACCATATATTTT
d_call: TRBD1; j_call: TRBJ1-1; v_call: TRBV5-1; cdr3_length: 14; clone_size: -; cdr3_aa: CASSVQGANTEAFF; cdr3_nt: TGCGCCAGCAGCGTACAGGGGGCGAACACTGAAGCTTTCTTT
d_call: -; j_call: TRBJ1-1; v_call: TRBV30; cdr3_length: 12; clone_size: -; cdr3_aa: CAWGQRHTEAFF; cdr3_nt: TGTGCCTGGGGACAGAGGCACACTGAAGCTTTCTTT
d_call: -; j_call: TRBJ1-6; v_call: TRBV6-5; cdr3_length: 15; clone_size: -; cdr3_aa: CASSYGRFLNSPLHF; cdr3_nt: TGTGCCAGCAGTTATGGTCGCTTCCTAAATTCACCCCTCCACTTT
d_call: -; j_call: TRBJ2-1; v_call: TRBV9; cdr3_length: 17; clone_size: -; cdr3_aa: CASSKEAALSSYNEQFF; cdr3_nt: TGTGCCAGCAGCAAAGAAGCGGCACTGAGCTCCTACAATGAGCAGTTCTTC